The 18 T cell receptor beta chains below all came from one sample that was sequenced in a study of blood T cell repertoires in COVID-19. Only in-frame clones appear in the TCRdb table, and some are missing; sequencing was by immunoSEQ multiplex PCR. The data show some 130,000 clones, about 86% seen once. The sequencing input was PBMCs or T cells enriched from blood (not recorded which). Source of these receptors: a man between 40 and 49 years old with acute COVID-19.

The V and J genes are TRBV6-5 and TRBJ1-1, with 10 bases lining up with TRBD1. The CDR3 loop spans 15 amino acids. V shed 5 bases and J 6 bases; nucleotides not matched to a gene: 9. CDR1 is MNHEY, CDR2 SVGAGI, per germline. CDR3 in DNA: TGTGCCAGCAGTATGGCCGGGACAGGGGCTTCTGAAGCTTTCTTT. Residues: CASSMAGTGASEAFF.

CDR3 residues: CASSPLPTAYSNQPQHF. CDR3 in DNA: TGTGCCAGCAGTCCTCTCCCGACAGCCTATAGCAATCAGCCCCAGCATTTT. This chain connects TRBV6-6 to TRBJ1-5, with D possibly TRBD1 on 5 matching bases. From germline, CDR1 is MNHNY and CDR2 SVGAGI (reference sequence). The CDR3 is 17 amino acids. V was pared by 5 bases and J by 0 bases, with 17 bases between.

The J gene is TRBJ2-2, the V gene TRBV6-4; the D gene is possibly TRBD1 (5 bases). CDR3 length: 13 residues. Germline CDR1 and CDR2: MRHNA and SNTAGT. Trimming took 3 bases from V and 3 from J, leaving 5 bases between them. Written as DNA, the CDR3 is TGTGCCAGCAGTGAACAGGACACCGGGGAGCTGTTTTTT. Translating gives CASSEQDTGELFF.

In this sample, this clone turned up a few times. Other nucleotide sequences in the sample specify the same CDR3. The chain employs TRBV6-5 and TRBJ1-2; 7 bases fit TRBD1. Per germline, CDR1 MNHEY and CDR2 SVGAGI. V shed 6 bases, J shed 4 bases, and the junction held 5 bases outside the gene matches. This CDR3 region has 13 residues. The CDR3 coding sequence is TGTGCCAGCAGCCCGACAGGGCTCTATGGCTACACCTTC. Amino acid sequence: CASSPTGLYGYTF.

J is TRBJ2-1 and V is TRBV6-5, with unresolved D. The germline V gene encodes CDR1 MNHEY and CDR2 SVGAGI. Trimming took 5 bases from V and 1 from J, leaving 12 bases between them. There are 15 residues in the CDR3. The CDR3 protein is CASSTARGSYNEQFF. CDR3 in DNA: TGTGCCAGCAGTACCGCTAGAGGTTCCTACAATGAGCAGTTCTTC.

This clone appeared once. J is TRBJ2-2 and V is TRBV7-6; perhaps TRBD2 as D (5 bases). CDR3 length: 14 amino acids. The V end lost 7 bases, the J end lost 1 base, and 10 bases lay between the germline ends. CDR1 and CDR2 from the germline V gene are SGHVS and FNYEAQ. The CDR3 loop is CASTPDWNTGELFF. The DNA of the CDR3 is TGTGCCAGCACTCCGGACTGGAACACCGGGGAGCTGTTTTTT.

This clone appeared once. The chain links TRBV6-4 to TRBJ2-3, with D possibly TRBD2 on 5 matching bases. V lost 4 bases and J 2 bases, leaving 13 bases between the germline ends. The CDR3 consists of 15 residues. Looked up from germline, CDR1 is MRHNA and CDR2 is SNTAGT. The CDR3 nucleotides read TGTGCCAGCAGTGCACGAGGGCCCGACACAGATACGCAGTATTTT. Its translation: CASSARGPDTDTQYF.

The chain carries TRBV6-1 and TRBJ2-7, with unresolved D. The CDR3 spans 11 residues. The V gene lost 3 bases and the J gene lost 3 bases, with 3 bases spanning the gap. Looked up from germline, CDR1 is MNHNS and CDR2 is SASEGT. CDR3 loop: CASSEYYEQYF. The CDR3 DNA sequence: TGTGCCAGCAGTGAGTACTACGAGCAGTACTTC.

The CDR3: CASSRGLAGEQETQYF. The CDR3 DNA reads TGTGCCAGCAGCCGGGGACTAGCGGGGGAGCAAGAGACCCAGTACTTC. The chain joins TRBV11-2 to TRBJ2-5; 14 bases are a match to TRBD2. Germline V CDR1 and CDR2: SGHAT, FQNNGV. The CDR3 is 16 residues long. Trimming removed 5 bases from V and 2 bases from J; junction bases left unmatched: 4.

The DNA of the CDR3 is TGTGCCAGCAGCCAACCCGCAGCGGGGTCGTCCCAAGAGCAGTACTTC. Translation: CASSQPAAGSSQEQYF. The rearrangement joins TRBV4-2 to TRBJ2-7; 7 nucleotides agree with TRBD2. The V segment lost 2 bases and the J segment 7 bases; nucleotides outside the gene matches: 14. The germline CDR1 and CDR2 sequences are LGHNA and YNFKEQ. The length of the CDR3 is 16 residues.

This chain links TRBV5-4 with TRBJ2-7; 12 nucleotides align to TRBD2. Trimming removed 0 bases from V and 4 bases from J; junction bases left unmatched: 2. Germline CDR1 and CDR2: SGHNT and YYREEE (reference sequence). The CDR3 is 15 residues long. The DNA for the CDR3 is TGTGCCAGCAGCTTGGGGGGACTAGCGGGTTACGAGCAGTACTTC. Translating gives CASSLGGLAGYEQYF.

The chain couples TRBV6-5 to TRBJ2-3, with 7 nucleotides matching TRBD1. The CDR3 extends over 15 amino acids. Losses at the gene ends were 0 bases for V and 3 bases for J; bases not matched to a gene: 3. CDR1 and CDR2 (germline): MNHEY, SVGAGI. The CDR3 DNA sequence: TGTGCCAGCAGTTACTCGGGACAGACAACAGATACGCAGTATTTT. This sequence encodes CASSYSGQTTDTQYF.

The rearrangement uses TRBV23-1 and TRBJ1-1; D call uncertain. TRBV23-1 is treated as an ORF (open reading frame) with a function not yet certain. The CDR3 sequence is 12 residues long. Trimming took off 1 base at V and 11 bases at J, with 11 bases between the two ends. This chain's CDR3 is CASSQLRAPAFF. The DNA for the CDR3 is TGCGCCAGCAGTCAATTGAGGGCTCCGGCTTTCTTT.

The chain uses TRBV3-1 (or the pseudogene TRBV3-2) and TRBJ2-3, with 10 nucleotides matching TRBD2. The CDR3 consists of 15 residues. The V segment lost 6 bases and the J segment 1 base; nucleotides outside the gene matches: 4. The germline V gene encodes CDR1 LGHDT and CDR2 YNNKEL (reference sequence). The CDR3 nucleotides read TGTGCCAGCAGGACCACTAGCGGGGGCACAGATACGCAGTATTTT. Its protein is CASRTTSGGTDTQYF.

The J gene is TRBJ1-6, the V gene TRBV30, with unresolved D. V lost 1 base, J lost 9 bases, and 10 bases lay in between. The CDR3 loop spans 13 amino acids. CDR1 is GTSNPN and CDR2 is SVGIG in the germline V gene (reference sequence). CDR3 loop: CAWSALEGSPLHF. For the CDR3, the DNA is TGTGCCTGGAGTGCCCTCGAGGGTTCACCCCTCCACTTT.

V and J are TRBV6-5 and TRBJ1-2, with 7 bases fitting TRBD1. Germline V gene lookup returns CDR1 MNHEY and CDR2 SVGAGI. The CDR3 has 15 residues. Trimming removed 3 bases from V and 2 bases from J; junction bases left unmatched: 6. The CDR3 region has the DNA TGTGCCAGCAGTTATTCGGCAGGGGGGAACTATGGCTACACCTTC. Protein product: CASSYSAGGNYGYTF.

In the case of this clone: At one boundary the junction diverges from the germline segment, which might be a read error. V and J are TRBV7-7 and TRBJ2-7, with 9 bases matching TRBD1. Germline lookup yields CDR1 SSHAT and CDR2 FNYEAQ (reference sequence). CDR3 length: 14 residues. In DNA, the CDR3 is TGTGCTAGCAGCGTGGGACAGGGCGCATACGAGCAGTACTTC. Protein: CASSVGQGAYEQYF.

The V and J genes are TRBV6-5 and TRBJ2-2; 8 nucleotides line up with TRBD1. CDR1 is MNHEY, CDR2 SVGAGI, per germline. The CDR3 runs 14 residues. J lost 5 bases, V lost 8 bases, and 7 bases had no gene match. CDR3 sequence (DNA): TGTGCCAGCTCGACAGGGGTGGAGACCGGGGAGCTGTTTTTT. Translated: CASSTGVETGELFF.